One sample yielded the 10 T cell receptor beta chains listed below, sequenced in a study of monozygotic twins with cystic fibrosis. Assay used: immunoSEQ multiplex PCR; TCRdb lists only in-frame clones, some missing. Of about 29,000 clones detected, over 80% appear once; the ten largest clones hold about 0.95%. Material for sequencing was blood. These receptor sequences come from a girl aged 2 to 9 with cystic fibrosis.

The CDR3 is CATSRGGITYEQYF. CDR3 DNA: TGTGCCACCAGCAGGGGAGGAATAACCTACGAGCAGTACTTC. The chain is built from TRBV15 and TRBJ2-7; possibly TRBD2 for D (6 bases). Deletions cut 3 bases from V and 2 bases from J, with 11 bases between. Per the germline V gene, CDR1 is LNHNV and CDR2 is YYDKDF (reference sequence). CDR3 length equals 14 residues.

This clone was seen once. This chain's CDR3 is CASSLQTAGGFSFEQYF. The DNA of the CDR3 is TGTGCCAGCAGCTTGCAAACAGCGGGAGGGTTTTCGTTCGAGCAGTACTTC. V usage is TRBV7-2 and J usage is TRBJ2-7; 10 bases fit TRBD2. The J segment lost 6 bases and the V segment lost 3 bases, leaving 14 bases of the junction unmatched. The CDR3 contains 17 residues. Germline CDR1 reads SGHTA; CDR2 reads FQGNSA.

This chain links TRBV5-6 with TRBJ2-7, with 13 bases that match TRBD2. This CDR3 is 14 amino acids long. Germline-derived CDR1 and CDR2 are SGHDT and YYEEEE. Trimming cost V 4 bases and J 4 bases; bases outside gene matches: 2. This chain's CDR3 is CASSPGLAGYEQYF. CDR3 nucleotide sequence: TGTGCCAGCAGCCCGGGACTAGCGGGGTACGAGCAGTACTTC. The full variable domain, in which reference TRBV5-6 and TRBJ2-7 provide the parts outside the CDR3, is DAGVTQSPTHLIKTRGQQVTLRCSPKSGHDTVSWYQQALGQGPQFIFQYYEEEERQRGNFPDRFSGHQFPNYSSELNVNALLLGDSALYLCASSPGLAGYEQYFGPGTRLTVT.

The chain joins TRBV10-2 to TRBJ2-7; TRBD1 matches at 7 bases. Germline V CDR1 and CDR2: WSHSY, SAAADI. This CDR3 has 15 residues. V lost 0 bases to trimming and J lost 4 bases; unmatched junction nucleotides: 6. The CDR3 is CASSESGTARYEQYF. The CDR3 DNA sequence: TGCGCCAGCAGTGAGTCGGGGACAGCACGTTACGAGCAGTACTTC.

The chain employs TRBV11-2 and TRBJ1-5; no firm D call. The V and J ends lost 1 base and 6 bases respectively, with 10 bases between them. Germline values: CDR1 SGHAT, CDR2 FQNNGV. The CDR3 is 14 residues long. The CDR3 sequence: CASSLGGMGQPQHF. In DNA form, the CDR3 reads TGTGCCAGCAGCTTAGGAGGAATGGGTCAGCCCCAGCATTTT.

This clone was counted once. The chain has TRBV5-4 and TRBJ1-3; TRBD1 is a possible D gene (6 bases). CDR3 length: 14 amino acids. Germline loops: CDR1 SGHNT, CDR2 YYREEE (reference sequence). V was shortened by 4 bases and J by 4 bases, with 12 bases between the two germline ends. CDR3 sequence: CASSPEGGGNTIYF. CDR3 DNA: TGTGCCAGCAGCCCGGAGGGGGGGGGAAACACCATATATTTT.

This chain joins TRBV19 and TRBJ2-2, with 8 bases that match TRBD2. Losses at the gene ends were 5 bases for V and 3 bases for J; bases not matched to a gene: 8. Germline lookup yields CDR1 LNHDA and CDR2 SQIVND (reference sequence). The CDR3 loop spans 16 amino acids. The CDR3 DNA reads TGTGCCAGTAGTGCGGGGACTAGTTCGTACACCGGGGAGCTGTTTTTT. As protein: CASSAGTSSYTGELFF.

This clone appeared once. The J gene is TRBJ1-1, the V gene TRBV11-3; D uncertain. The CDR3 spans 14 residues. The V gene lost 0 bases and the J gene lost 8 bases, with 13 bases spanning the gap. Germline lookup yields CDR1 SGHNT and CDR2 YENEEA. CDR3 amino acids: CASSLDAQWMEAFF. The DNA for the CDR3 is TGTGCCAGCAGCTTAGATGCTCAGTGGATGGAAGCTTTCTTT.

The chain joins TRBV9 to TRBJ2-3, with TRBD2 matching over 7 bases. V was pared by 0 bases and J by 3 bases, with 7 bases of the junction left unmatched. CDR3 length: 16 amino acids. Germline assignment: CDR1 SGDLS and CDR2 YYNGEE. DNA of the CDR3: TGTGCCAGCAGCGTAGGCCGGTCAGCGGGGACAGATACGCAGTATTTT. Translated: CASSVGRSAGTDTQYF.

CDR3 nucleotides: TGTGCCACCAGCAGAGATCGCAGAGGCACCTACGAGCAGTACTTC. Protein: CATSRDRRGTYEQYF. The chain uses TRBV15 and TRBJ2-7; D unclear. The CDR3 length is 15 residues. Germline V gene sequence: CDR1 LNHNV, CDR2 YYDKDF (reference sequence). Between the trimmed V and J ends, which lost 0 bases and 2 bases, there was a span of 11 bases.